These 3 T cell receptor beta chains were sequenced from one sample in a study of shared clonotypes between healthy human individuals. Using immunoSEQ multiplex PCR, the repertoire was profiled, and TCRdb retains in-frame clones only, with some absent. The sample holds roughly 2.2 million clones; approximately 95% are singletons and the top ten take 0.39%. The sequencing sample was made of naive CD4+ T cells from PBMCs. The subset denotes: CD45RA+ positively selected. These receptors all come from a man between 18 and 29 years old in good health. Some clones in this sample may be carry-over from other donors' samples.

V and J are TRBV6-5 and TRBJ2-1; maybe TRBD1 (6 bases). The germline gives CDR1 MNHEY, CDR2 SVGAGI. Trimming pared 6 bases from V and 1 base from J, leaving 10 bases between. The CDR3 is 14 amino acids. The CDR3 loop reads CASRSQGSYNEQFF. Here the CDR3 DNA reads TGTGCCAGCAGATCACAGGGATCCTACAATGAGCAGTTCTTC.

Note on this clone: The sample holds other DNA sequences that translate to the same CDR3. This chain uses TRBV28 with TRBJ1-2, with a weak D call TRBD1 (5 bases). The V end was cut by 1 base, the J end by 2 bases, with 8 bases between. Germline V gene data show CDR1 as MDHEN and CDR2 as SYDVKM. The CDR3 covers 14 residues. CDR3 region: CASSLYAGNYGYTF. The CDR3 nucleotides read TGTGCCAGCAGTTTATACGCAGGGAACTATGGCTACACCTTC.

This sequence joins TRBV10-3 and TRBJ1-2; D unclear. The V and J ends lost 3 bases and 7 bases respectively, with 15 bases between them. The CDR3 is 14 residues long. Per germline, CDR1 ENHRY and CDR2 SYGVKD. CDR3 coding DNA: TGTGCCATCAGTGAATCATCTGGGGAGGGTGGCTACACCTTC. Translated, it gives CAISESSGEGGYTF.